What follows describes a single T cell receptor (beta chain). Its antigen remains unidentified. These data belong to a study of post-analysis software for immune sequencing data. About the study: Included among the disease courses, which were recorded for the cohort, were relapsing-remitting, secondary progressive and progressive-relapsing multiple sclerosis. Study-level findings and limits: Patients had higher frequencies than controls of roughly five TRBV segments, including TRBV5-6, TRBV5-1 and TRBV20-1. There was significantly lower normalized Chao1 diversity in multiple sclerosis patients than in controls. Those samples that were prepared in the same batch co-clustered strongly by F measure.

Unique molecular identifiers had been added to the TCR beta cDNA libraries. The authors obtained approximately 460,000 cDNA molecules from roughly 1 to 10 million T cells. TCRdb called the PCR reads again in MiXCR, with one record for every CDR3 protein. This table has hundreds of thousands of distinct CDR3 sequences, roughly 50% appearing once. V was cut by 7 bases and J by 7 bases, with 23 bases left in between. This CDR3 region has 15 residues. The clonotype was recovered from a girl aged 10-17 years with multiple sclerosis. The chain combines TRBV12-3 or TRBV12-4 with TRBJ2-7; D could derive from TRBD1 or TRBD2 (5 bases each). Sequencing was performed on blood. CDR3 sequence reads: CASTLSGDLLAEQYF. Here the CDR3 DNA reads TGTGCCAGCACATTATCCGGGGACCTCCTCGCTGAGCAGTACTTC.